This T cell receptor beta chain was identified in a study of T-cell reconstitution after alpha-beta-depleted transplantation in children. A remark on this clonotype: Its antigen is currently unknown.

J was trimmed by 1 base and V by 1 base; bases with no gene match: 3. The CDR3 loop spans 16 amino acids. Germline CDR1 reads SGHAT; CDR2 reads FQNNGV. The study's findings and limits: Newly produced T cells mostly accounted for T-cell counts and diversity one year post-transplant. Surviving recipient T cells and intrathymic progenitors accounted for some patients' high TCRbeta diversity at day 60.

During its preparation, the TCRbeta library received unique molecular identifiers. MiXCR, run by TCRdb on the PCR reads, gives a single entry per CDR3 protein. The sample includes hundreds of thousands of distinct CDR3 sequences, about 16% seen only once; the top ten take about 41%. This sequence originates from a male patient aged 2 to 10 who had a stem cell transplant for acute lymphoblastic leukemia, so the T cells may come from the graft donor. The rearrangement joins TRBV11-2 to TRBJ2-2, with 7 bases lining up with TRBD1. The sample in question was PBMCs, mostly from graft donor cells, obtained 360 days after TCRalphabeta/CD19-depleted stem cell transplant. In nucleotides, the CDR3 is TGTGCCAGCAGCTTAGGCGCAGGGGGGAACACCGGGGAGCTGTTTTTT. It is translated as CASSLGAGGNTGELFF.